This TCR beta chain was sequenced for a study of CD8 T cells in Susac syndrome. Reverse transcription of about 0.5 to 1 ug RNA was carried out with random hexamers. TCRdb re-derived calls from the immunoSEQ multiplex PCR reads in MiXCR, one entry per CDR3 protein. The sample gives approximately 77,000 distinct CDR3 sequences, 85% to 95% of which show up once; about 0.54% is in the top ten. Per germline, CDR1 MNHEY and CDR2 SMNVEV (reference sequence). V shed 1 base and J shed 0 bases, with 17 bases lying between them. The CDR3 runs to 18 residues. The sequenced sample was CD4+ T cells from PBMCs. This chain connects TRBV27 to TRBJ2-3; maybe TRBD2 (6 bases). The receptor's source is a human donor with Susac syndrome. The DNA for the CDR3 is TGTGCCAGCAGTTTATTCGGCGGGATCAGCTCTAGCACAGATACGCAGTATTTT. Translated: CASSLFGGISSSTDTQYF.